One sample yielded the 19 T cell receptor beta chains listed below, sequenced in a study of blood T cell repertoires in COVID-19. The repertoire was sequenced with immunoSEQ multiplex PCR; TCRdb's copy has only in-frame clones and lacks some. The profile shows about 200,000 clones, 65% to 90% of them singletons. Sequencing used PBMCs or T cells enriched from blood (not recorded which). Every receptor here comes from a woman between 40 and 55 years old with acute COVID-19.

This chain connects TRBV27 to TRBJ2-1, with a weak D call TRBD2 (5 bases). The V end was cut by 5 bases, the J end by 8 bases, with 13 bases between. The CDR3 loop spans 13 amino acids. CDR1 and CDR2 from the germline V gene are MNHEY and SMNVEV (reference sequence). CDR3 coding DNA: TGTGCCAGCAGTCCCGGACTGGGCTATGAGCAGTTCTTC. Its protein is CASSPGLGYEQFF.

The CDR3 region is CASSEYSSGSSYEQYF. The CDR3 DNA sequence: TGCGCCAGCAGTGAGTATTCGTCAGGGTCGTCCTACGAGCAGTACTTC. The chain couples TRBV10-1 to TRBJ2-7, with a tentative D call TRBD1 (5 bases). The V gene's germline CDR1 is WNHNN and CDR2 SYGVQD (reference sequence). The length of the CDR3 is 16 residues. V lost 1 base and J 1 base, leaving 14 bases between the germline ends.

Comments on this clone: In the same sample, other DNA sequences code for this CDR3. The V and J genes are TRBV7-6 and TRBJ2-7, with D possibly TRBD1 on 5 matching bases. Germline V lookup: CDR1 SGHVS, CDR2 FNYEAQ. The CDR3 covers 13 residues. V lost 5 bases and J 3 bases, leaving 11 bases between the germline ends. The CDR3 loop is CASSPGQGYEQYF. In DNA, the CDR3 is TGTGCCAGCAGCCCCGGGCAGGGCTACGAGCAGTACTTC.

The table lists this clone with a count of one. The chain joins TRBV19 to TRBJ2-5, with 7 bases aligning to TRBD2. In germline, CDR1 is LNHDA, CDR2 SQIVND (reference sequence). J was trimmed by 3 bases and V by 1 base; bases with no gene match: 5. The CDR3 consists of 15 residues. CDR3 DNA sequence: TGTGCCAGTAGTATAGGGACCCTAGCGGAAGAGACCCAGTACTTC. This gives the protein CASSIGTLAEETQYF.

This chain joins TRBV30 and TRBJ1-2; unclear D gene. V was shortened by 4 bases and J by 3 bases, with 9 bases between the two germline ends. CDR1 is GTSNPN and CDR2 is SVGIG in the germline V gene (reference sequence). CDR3 length equals 12 residues. The CDR3 loop reads CAWKEGDYGYTF. CDR3 nucleotide sequence: TGTGCCTGGAAGGAGGGAGACTATGGCTACACCTTC.

This chain connects TRBV7-9 to TRBJ1-2; the D is unclear. The V end was cut by 1 base, the J end by 1 base, with 10 bases between. The germline V gene has CDR1 SEHNR and CDR2 FQNEAQ (reference sequence). The CDR3 length is 15 residues. This CDR3 is CASSLDGSNNYGYTF. The CDR3 nucleotides read TGTGCCAGCAGCTTAGACGGGAGCAATAACTATGGCTACACCTTC.

The chain carries TRBV3-1 (or the pseudogene TRBV3-2) and TRBJ1-2; D not certain. The CDR3 is made up of 14 amino acids. Trimming shortened V by 1 base and J by 6 bases, and 12 bases separated the two germline ends. Germline CDR1 reads LGHDT; CDR2 reads YNNKEL (reference sequence). The CDR3 DNA reads as TGTGCCAGCAGCCAAGGGAGCCGGGGAAATGGCTACACCTTC. Translated: CASSQGSRGNGYTF.

The V call is TRBV27, the J call TRBJ2-1; 12 bases agree with TRBD1. V lost 1 base and J lost 7; bases outside the gene matches: 2. The germline V gene encodes CDR1 MNHEY and CDR2 SMNVEV (reference sequence). This CDR3 comprises 15 residues. CDR3 sequence: CASSLLGQGANEQFF. The DNA of the CDR3 is TGTGCCAGCAGTTTATTGGGACAGGGGGCAAATGAGCAGTTCTTC.

This clone was seen just once. This chain uses TRBV19 with TRBJ1-4; TRBD1 aligns across 8 bases. V was pared by 6 bases and J by 6 bases, with 6 bases of the junction left unmatched. The CDR3 is made up of 14 amino acids. CDR1 LNHDA and CDR2 SQIVND come from the germline V gene (reference sequence). CDR3 region: CASSLGQGDEKLFF. In nucleotides, the CDR3 is TGTGCCAGTAGCCTAGGACAGGGAGATGAAAAACTGTTTTTT.

This clone came up a few times. The gene calls are TRBV7-9 and TRBJ1-1, with a tentative D call TRBD1 (6 bases). In germline, CDR1 is SEHNR, CDR2 FQNEAQ (reference sequence). This CDR3 is built from 15 residues. The V end was cut by 5 bases, the J end by 5 bases, with 18 bases between. The CDR3 sequence: CASSLRGGGETEAFF. DNA for the CDR3: TGTGCCAGCAGCCTCCGAGGGGGGGGCGAGACTGAAGCTTTCTTT.

The J gene is TRBJ2-4, the V gene TRBV19; D perhaps matches TRBD2 (6 bases). Trimming stripped 5 bases from V and 0 bases from J, with 14 bases between. The CDR3 is 16 amino acids. The germline CDR1 and CDR2 sequences are LNHDA and SQIVND (reference sequence). The CDR3 region has the DNA TGTGCCAGTAGTCGCCGGGACTTCCTAGCCAAAAACATTCAGTACTTC. It is translated as CASSRRDFLAKNIQYF.

The rearrangement joins TRBV7-2 to TRBJ1-5, with D unclear. In germline, CDR1 is SGHTA, CDR2 FQGNSA. The CDR3 is 13 residues long. Trimming took 2 bases from V and 7 from J, leaving 9 bases between them. DNA for the CDR3: TGTGCCAGCAGCTTAAACGAGGGACAGCCCCAGCATTTT. Residues: CASSLNEGQPQHF.

The CDR3 here is CASSRTGKNSPLHF. The CDR3 DNA sequence: TGTGCCAGCAGCAGGACAGGGAAAAATTCACCCCTCCACTTT. This sequence joins TRBV14 and TRBJ1-6; 8 positions match TRBD1. Trimming removed 5 bases from V and 7 bases from J; junction bases left unmatched: 4. The CDR3 extends over 14 amino acids. Per germline, CDR1 SGHDN and CDR2 FVKESK. The whole variable domain, remainder taken from reference TRBV14 and TRBJ1-6, is EAGVTQFPSHSVIEKGQTVTLRCDPISGHDNLYWYRRVMGKEIKFLLHFVKESKQDESGMPNNRFLAERTGGTYSTLKVQPAELEDSGVYFCASSRTGKNSPLHFGNGTRLTVT.

The V and J genes are TRBV12-5 and TRBJ1-3; perhaps TRBD1 as D (6 bases). The CDR3 is made up of 15 amino acids. V lost 7 bases to trimming and J lost 0 bases, with 13 bases between them. Germline CDR1 reads LGHNT; CDR2 reads FRNRAP. CDR3 sequence (DNA): TGTGCTAGTGCAGGGGCACCCTTCTCTGGAAACACCATATATTTT. Translated, it gives CASAGAPFSGNTIYF. Full variable domain (rest looked up from reference TRBV12-5 and TRBJ1-3): DARVTQTPRHKVTEMGQEVTMRCQPILGHNTVFWYRQTMMQGLELLAYFRNRAPLDDSGMPKDRFSAEMPDATLATLKIQPSEPRDSAVYFCASAGAPFSGNTIYFGEGSWLTVV.

This clone occurred once. The V and J genes are TRBV29-1 and TRBJ2-3; tentative D call: TRBD1 (5 bases). CDR1 and CDR2 (germline): SQVTM, ANQGSEA. There are 13 residues in the CDR3. Trimming removed 6 bases from V and 0 bases from J, with 10 bases in between. The CDR3 sequence is CSVRGRSTDTQYF. Written as DNA, the CDR3 is TGCAGCGTAAGGGGCAGGAGCACAGATACGCAGTATTTT.

In DNA, the CDR3 is TGCGCCAGCAGCATCCGGACTAGCGGGTTACCCTCCTACAATGAGCAGTTCTTC. Protein sequence: CASSIRTSGLPSYNEQFF. The V and J genes are TRBV4-1 and TRBJ2-1; 11 positions agree with TRBD2. The CDR3 is 18 residues long. Germline assignment: CDR1 MGHRA and CDR2 YSYEKL. The V gene end was trimmed by 5 bases and the J gene end by 0 bases; junction bases not matched to a gene: 9.

This sequence joins TRBV7-8 and TRBJ2-3; possible D gene TRBD1, 5 bases. The germline V gene encodes CDR1 SGHVS and CDR2 FQNEAQ. This CDR3 contains 16 residues. The germline V and J ends were trimmed by 5 bases and 0 bases, with 15 bases remaining between them. The DNA of the CDR3 is TGTGCCAGCAGCCCTGGGGCCAGATCTAGCACAGATACGCAGTATTTT. This codes for CASSPGARSSTDTQYF.

V is TRBV28 and J is TRBJ1-5; 7 positions match TRBD1. Germline loops: CDR1 MDHEN, CDR2 SYDVKM. The CDR3 covers 15 residues. Trimming cost V 6 bases and J 3 bases; bases outside gene matches: 8. CDR3 region: CASRYNDRANQPQHF. DNA for the CDR3: TGTGCCAGCAGATACAACGACAGGGCCAATCAGCCCCAGCATTTT.

The rearrangement links TRBV27 to TRBJ1-2, with D possibly matching TRBD1 (5 bases). V shed 3 bases and J shed 1 base, with 12 bases lying between them. The CDR3 extends over 15 amino acids. Germline assignment: CDR1 MNHEY and CDR2 SMNVEV (reference sequence). The CDR3 sequence is CASSFQAGRNYGYTF. The CDR3 bases are TGTGCCAGCAGTTTTCAGGCAGGGCGTAACTATGGCTACACCTTC.